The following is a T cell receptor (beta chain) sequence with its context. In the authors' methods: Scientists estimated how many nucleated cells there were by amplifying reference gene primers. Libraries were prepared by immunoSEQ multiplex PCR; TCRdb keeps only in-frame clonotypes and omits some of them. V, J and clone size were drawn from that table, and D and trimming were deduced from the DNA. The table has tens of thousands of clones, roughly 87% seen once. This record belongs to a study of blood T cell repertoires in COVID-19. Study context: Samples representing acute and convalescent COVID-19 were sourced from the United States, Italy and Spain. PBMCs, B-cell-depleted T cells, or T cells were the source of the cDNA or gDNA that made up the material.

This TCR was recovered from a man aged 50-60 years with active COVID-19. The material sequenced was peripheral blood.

CDR3 residues: CASSPGQGAWDNEQFF. The CDR3 DNA follows: TGTGCCAGCAGCCCTGGGCAGGGGGCATGGGACAATGAGCAGTTCTTC. The chain links TRBV14 to TRBJ2-1; 8 positions match TRBD1. Germline trimming cut 4 bases from V and 5 bases from J; bases unmatched to any gene: 10. The CDR3 has 16 amino acids. Germline-derived CDR1 and CDR2 are SGHDN and FVKESK. The full variable domain, rest sourced from reference TRBV14 and TRBJ2-1, is EAGVTQFPSHSVIEKGQTVTLRCDPISGHDNLYWYRRVMGKEIKFLLHFVKESKQDESGMPNNRFLAERTGGTYSTLKVQPAELEDSGVYFCASSPGQGAWDNEQFFGPGTRLTVL.